This T cell receptor (beta chain) was found in a study of read filtering for tumor transcriptome and immune sequencing. Study in general: Mean patient age was about 66 years, range about 45 to 90; 16 to 20 male, over twelve female.

The CDR3 has 13 amino acids. J lost 9 bases, V lost 4 bases, and 9 bases had no gene match. Per germline, CDR1 SGHRS and CDR2 YFSETQ. Molecular barcoded adaptors covering alpha/delta and beta/gamma chains were used on 400 to 450 ng RNA. From the reads, TCRdb called clonotypes with MiXCR, one entry per CDR3 protein. There are roughly 93,000 distinct CDR3 sequences in the sample; 20% to 25% occur only once, and over 9.5% lies in the top ten. Study conclusions and caveats: In IR-seq, single-read clonotypes were 75% to 90% of clonotypes but around 3.5% of reads. Dropping single-read clonotypes raised IR-seq and RNA-seq shared-clonotype correlation.

This clonotype was observed at least ten times. Its target is unknown. The genes are TRBV5-1 and TRBJ2-5, with 7 nucleotides matching TRBD2. This receptor was taken from a donor aged 40 or older with multiple myeloma. The sequenced material came from a population of CD138-negative cells sorted from bone marrow. As DNA, the CDR3 is TGCGCCAGCAGCACGGGACCCGGGGGGTCCCAGTACTTC. Translated, it gives CASSTGPGGSQYF.